A single sample is the source of the 10 T cell receptor beta chains below, sequenced in a study of breast tumors, draining lymph nodes, adjacent tissues. Samples came from axillary lymph nodes draining the breast cancer. TCRdb itself ran the multiplex PCR reads through MiXCR, one entry per CDR3 protein. The sample carries fewer than 250,000 distinct CDR3 sequences, about 30% recorded once. What was sequenced was axillary lymph node tissue. The receptors come from a female donor with breast cancer. Some clones in this sample may be carry-over from other donors' samples.

This clonotype was picked up many times. The V gene is TRBV7-6, the J gene TRBJ2-7; 9 nucleotides match TRBD2. This CDR3 is 16 amino acids long. Per germline, CDR1 SGHVS and CDR2 FNYEAQ. V lost 6 bases, J lost 2 bases, and 11 bases stayed unmatched. DNA for the CDR3: TGTGCCAGCAGTCCCCGACCCGGCGGGAGGGCCTACGAGCAGTACTTC. It encodes CASSPRPGGRAYEQYF.

This clonotype was recorded at least ten times. V usage is TRBV4-1 and J usage is TRBJ2-1; D is unresolved. Trimming took off 2 bases at V and 3 bases at J, with 11 bases between the two ends. The CDR3 spans 15 residues. Germline assignment: CDR1 MGHRA and CDR2 YSYEKL. CDR3 sequence: CASSQRRSDYNEQFF. The DNA of the CDR3 is TGCGCCAGCAGCCAAAGACGGTCTGACTACAATGAGCAGTTCTTC.

A note on this clonotype: A much larger clone differs from this one at a single base, so this may be a read error. The chain employs TRBV20-1 and TRBJ2-1; 10 bases line up with TRBD2. The CDR3 has 16 amino acids. Germline CDR1 is DFQATT and CDR2 is SNEGSKA (reference sequence). Unmatched junction bases numbered 9, after V lost 1 base and J lost 6 bases. The CDR3 DNA reads as TGCAGTGCTAGAGCCCCTACTAGCGGGACACCCAATGAGCAGTTCTTC. It translates to CSARAPTSGTPNEQFF.

This clonotype was seen ten or more times. This chain uses TRBV7-8 with TRBJ1-4, with TRBD1 matching over 8 bases. This CDR3 has 14 residues. Germline CDR1 reads SGHVS; CDR2 reads FQNEAQ. After removal of 5 bases from V and 8 bases from J, the junction contained 7 bases not matched to a gene. The CDR3 nucleotides are TGTGCCAGCAGCAAGGACAGGGTGGACGAAAAACTGTTTTTT. The encoded protein is CASSKDRVDEKLFF.

This clonotype was picked up many times. The chain couples TRBV19 to TRBJ1-5; 8 positions agree with TRBD1. This CDR3 is 16 amino acids long. The junction had 5 bases not matched to a gene; V was cut back by 1 base and J by 3 bases. The germline gives CDR1 LNHDA, CDR2 SQIVND (reference sequence). The CDR3 reads CASSIGQGPSNQPQHF. As DNA, the CDR3 is TGTGCCAGTAGTATAGGACAGGGGCCTTCCAATCAGCCCCAGCATTTT.

This clonotype was detected ten times or more. CDR3 sequence: CASSLVLAGADGETQYF. CDR3 sequence (DNA): TGTGCCAGCAGCTTAGTACTAGCGGGAGCGGATGGAGAGACCCAGTACTTC. V is TRBV5-8 and J is TRBJ2-5, with TRBD2 matching 11 bases. Germline CDR1 SGHTS, CDR2 YDEGEE. Germline trimming cut 2 bases from V and 4 bases from J; bases unmatched to any gene: 10. This CDR3 is 17 amino acids long.

This clonotype was observed a handful of times. The chain uses TRBV18 and TRBJ1-5; 11 bases agree with TRBD1. The CDR3 runs to 16 residues. The germline V gene has CDR1 KGHSH and CDR2 LQKENI. Trimming removed 5 bases from V and 7 bases from J; junction bases left unmatched: 10. CDR3 nucleotide sequence: TGTGCCAGCTCATGGGGACAGGGGGGAACGAGGCAGCCCCAGCATTTT. Protein: CASSWGQGGTRQPQHF. The whole variable domain, remainder taken from reference TRBV18 and TRBJ1-5, is NAGVMQNPRHLVRRRGQEARLRCSPMKGHSHVYWYRQLPEEGLKFMVYLQKENIIDESGMPKERFSAEFPKEGPSILRIQQVVRGDSAAYFCASSWGQGGTRQPQHFGDGTRLSIL.

This clonotype was detected ten times or more. A read error may be the cause here, since a much bigger clone is one base away. J is TRBJ2-5 and V is TRBV7-2; 8 bases line up with TRBD1. Looked up from germline, CDR1 is SGHTA and CDR2 is FQGNSA. The length of the CDR3 is 15 residues. The CDR3 DNA follows: TGTGCCAGCAGCCCCACCTCGACAGGGGTAGAGACCCAGCACTTC. Translation: CASSPTSTGVETQHF.

Comments on this clonotype: A much larger clone lies one base from this, so it may be a read error. The chain has TRBV30 and TRBJ2-3; D is undetermined. Germline CDR1 and CDR2: GTSNPN and SVGIG (reference sequence). This CDR3 is 12 amino acids long. The CDR3 loop is CARSVMADTQYF. The CDR3 nucleotides read TGTGCCCGGAGTGTTATGGCAGATACGCAGTATTTT.

This clonotype was counted at least ten times. This may come from a read error, since a much larger clone is one base off. The chain is built from TRBV20-1 and TRBJ2-7; 10 nucleotides agree with TRBD2. Germline V CDR1 and CDR2: DFQATT, SNEGSKA (reference sequence). V dropped 7 bases and J dropped 7; count of bases not matched to a gene: 13. This CDR3 contains 14 residues. The CDR3 here is CSVREASGGSEQYF. The CDR3 nucleotides are TGCAGTGTTAGGGAGGCTAGCGGGGGATCGGAGCAGTACTTC.